The entry below describes one T cell receptor (beta chain). This specimen comes from a study of blood T cell repertoires in COVID-19. About the study: Sites in the United States, Italy and Spain provided acute and convalescent COVID-19 samples. T cells, B-cell-depleted T cells, or PBMCs supplied cDNA or gDNA.

The CDR3 runs 15 residues. V lost 1 base to trimming and J lost 6 bases; unmatched junction nucleotides: 5. Germline loops: CDR1 MDHEN, CDR2 SYDVKM. Authors' analysis steps: Reference gene primer amplification gave nucleated cell count estimates. The protocol was immunoSEQ multiplex PCR, while the TCRdb copy is restricted to in-frame clones and leaves out a portion. V and J calls plus clone size are reproduced from that table; the DNA served to infer D and trimming. The sample contains 85,000 to 130,000 clones, roughly 80% of which appear only once. The sequencing sample was made of peripheral blood. V usage is TRBV28 and J usage is TRBJ2-3; 9 bases line up with TRBD2. The clonotype was recovered from an elderly woman with active or convalescent COVID-19. CDR3 in amino acids: CASSLSSGAQDTQYF. The CDR3, as DNA: TGTGCCAGCAGTTTATCTAGCGGGGCTCAGGATACGCAGTATTTT.